The rows below give T cell receptor beta chains drawn from one sample of a study of T cell responses to AZD1222 COVID-19 vaccine. Method: immunoSEQ multiplex PCR; TCRdb's copy keeps in-frame clones and lacks some. The table shows about 130,000 clones, with about 93% occurring only once. The sample was peripheral blood, taken 28 days after the second AZD1222 dose. The receptors come from an adult who received the AZD1222 COVID-19 vaccine. Each CDR3 is given with its conserved first and last residue. The D gene is left open where the match is weak. Size is stated for part of the rows, as once, few or many counts, or as a class when the clone is expanded.

v_gene	abundance	d_gene	j_gene	CDR3aa	CDR3nt
TRBV12-3/TRBV12-4	.	TRBD1	TRBJ1-1	CASSSTGGVAAFF	TGTGCCAGCAGTTCGACAGGGGGCGTCGCGGCTTTCTTT
TRBV3-1/TRBV3-2	.	.	TRBJ1-5	CASSQDTGGFQPQHF	TGTGCCAGCAGCCAAGATACTGGGGGGTTCCAGCCCCAGCATTTT
TRBV7-9	.	.	TRBJ1-2	CASSLSPVYGYTF	TGTGCCAGCAGCTTAAGTCCCGTCTATGGCTACACCTTC
TRBV10-3	.	.	TRBJ1-3	CAISEDPGPGNTIYF	TGTGCCATCAGTGAAGATCCAGGGCCTGGAAACACCATATATTTT
TRBV28	.	TRBD1	TRBJ1-2	CASSLSDPGGDGYTF	TGTGCCAGCAGTTTATCCGATCCAGGGGGCGATGGCTACACCTTC
TRBV29-1	.	TRBD1	TRBJ1-5	CSVGTGGEQPQHF	TGCAGCGTTGGAACAGGGGGTGAGCAGCCCCAGCATTTT
TRBV7-6	.	.	TRBJ2-7	CASSLEQGYEQYF	TGTGCCAGCAGCTTAGAGCAGGGCTACGAGCAGTACTTC
TRBV24-1	.	TRBD1	TRBJ1-6	CATSEMDRDSRPANSPLHF	TGTGCCACCAGTGAAATGGACAGGGACAGCAGACCGGCTAATTCACCCCTCCACTTT
TRBV20-1	.	.	TRBJ1-4	CSASVTAGEKLFF	TGCAGTGCTAGTGTAACTGCCGGTGAAAAACTGTTTTTT
TRBV30	.	.	TRBJ2-1	CAWSTSYNEQFF	TGTGCCTGGAGTACGTCCTACAATGAGCAGTTCTTC
TRBV11-2	.	.	TRBJ2-5	CASSSEGSGQETQYF	TGTGCCAGCAGCTCGGAGGGGTCTGGGCAAGAGACCCAGTACTTC
TRBV7-3	.	TRBD2	TRBJ2-3	CASSLTGGVRPDTQYF	TGTGCCAGCAGCTTAACGGGAGGGGTGAGGCCAGATACGCAGTATTTT
TRBV5-1	.	.	TRBJ2-5	CASSEQETQYF	TGCGCCAGCAGCGAACAAGAGACCCAGTACTTC
TRBV6-4	once	.	TRBJ1-2	CASSDVPGVGGYTF	TGTGCCAGCAGTGACGTCCCCGGGGTTGGTGGCTACACCTTC
TRBV20-1	.	.	TRBJ2-1	CSASSVGRVDYEQFF	TGCAGTGCTAGTTCCGTGGGCAGGGTTGATTATGAGCAGTTCTTC
TRBV4-2	once	.	TRBJ2-1	CASSHPGKRDEQFF	TGTGCCAGCAGCCATCCCGGGAAAAGAGATGAGCAGTTCTTC
TRBV9	.	.	TRBJ1-1	CASSASPNTEAFF	TGTGCCAGCAGCGCCAGTCCGAACACTGAAGCTTTCTTT
TRBV7-2	.	.	TRBJ1-6	CASSFGNSPLHF	TGTGCCAGCAGCTTCGGCAATTCACCCCTCCACTTT
TRBV5-5	.	.	TRBJ1-2	CASSFDGNYGYTF	TGTGCCAGCAGCTTTGACGGAAACTATGGCTACACCTTC
TRBV2	.	TRBD1	TRBJ1-2	CASSGDRGVYGYTF	TGTGCCAGCAGTGGAGACAGGGGGGTTTATGGCTACACCTTC
TRBV7-2	.	.	TRBJ2-4	CASTTGTLKNIQYF	TGTGCCAGCACCACCGGGACTCTAAAAAACATTCAGTACTTC
TRBV5-1	.	.	TRBJ1-1	CASSSAAVGGPNTEAFF	TGCGCCAGCAGCTCCGCCGCCGTGGGGGGTCCGAACACTGAAGCTTTCTTT
TRBV18	.	.	TRBJ1-2	CASSTDRWGNGYTF	TGTGCCAGCTCAACCGACCGATGGGGAAATGGCTACACCTTC
TRBV5-1	.	.	TRBJ1-1	CASSLWDGNTEAFF	TGCGCCAGCAGCTTGTGGGATGGGAACACTGAAGCTTTCTTT
TRBV5-6	.	.	TRBJ1-5	CASSFGGARGQPQHF	TGTGCCAGCAGCTTTGGGGGGGCGCGGGGTCAGCCCCAGCATTTT
TRBV30	.	.	TRBJ1-5	CAWSVYGKPQHF	TGTGCCTGGAGTGTATATGGAAAGCCCCAGCATTTT
TRBV6-5	.	.	TRBJ1-2	CASSYSSPGYGYTF	TGTGCCAGCAGTTACTCATCACCGGGCTATGGCTACACCTTC
TRBV6-5	.	.	TRBJ1-3	CASIIGGMGNTIYF	TGTGCCAGCATCATTGGGGGAATGGGAAACACCATATATTTT
TRBV9	.	.	TRBJ2-1	CASSVAMGSGSYNEQFF	TGTGCCAGCAGCGTAGCTATGGGTTCTGGCTCCTACAATGAGCAGTTCTTC
TRBV28	.	TRBD1	TRBJ1-5	CASRGTGSNQPQHF	TGTGCCAGCAGGGGGACAGGGTCAAATCAGCCCCAGCATTTT
TRBV5-8	.	.	TRBJ1-5	CASSFEEEGNQPQHF	TGTGCCAGCAGCTTTGAGGAGGAGGGCAATCAGCCCCAGCATTTT
TRBV5-1	.	.	TRBJ1-2	CASSLFVGSGYTF	TGCGCCAGCAGCTTGTTTGTTGGGAGCGGCTACACCTTC
TRBV27	few	.	TRBJ1-6	CASSPINSPLHF	TGTGCCAGCAGTCCAATCAATTCACCCCTCCACTTT
TRBV5-4	.	.	TRBJ1-1	CASSLGWGNTEAFF	TGTGCCAGCAGCTTAGGATGGGGGAACACTGAAGCTTTCTTT
TRBV7-2	.	TRBD2	TRBJ2-2	CASSLGAGVGTGELFF	TGTGCCAGCAGCTTAGGAGCGGGGGTAGGCACCGGGGAGCTGTTTTTT
TRBV6-2/TRBV6-3	.	TRBD1	TRBJ1-5	CASSYAGGGQPQHF	TGTGCCAGCAGTTATGCAGGGGGGGGTCAGCCCCAGCATTTT
TRBV5-5	.	.	TRBJ1-2	CASSLAQTGGTANYGYTF	TGTGCCAGCAGCTTGGCCCAGACAGGAGGAACGGCTAACTATGGCTACACCTTC
TRBV5-1	.	TRBD2	TRBJ2-5	CASSLGGTRQETQYF	TGCGCCAGCAGCTTGGGAGGGACTAGACAAGAGACCCAGTACTTC
TRBV6-6	.	TRBD2	TRBJ2-2	CASSHARGSVGELFF	TGTGCCAGCAGTCACGCGCGGGGGTCGGTGGGGGAGCTGTTTTTT
TRBV12-5	.	TRBD1	TRBJ2-7	CASGHRDRSYEQYF	TGTGCTAGTGGTCACCGGGACAGATCCTACGAGCAGTACTTC
TRBV5-1	.	.	TRBJ1-4	CASSLEGGGYEKLFF	TGCGCCAGCAGCTTGGAGGGCGGAGGTTATGAAAAACTGTTTTTT
TRBV4-3	.	.	TRBJ2-7	CASSQGDSVNYEQYF	TGCGCCAGCAGCCAAGGAGACAGCGTAAATTACGAGCAGTACTTC